Given below is one T cell receptor (beta chain) in context. This entry is derived from a study of T cells in Graves' hyperthyroidism and ophthalmopathy. RNA transcripts gave rise to amplified TCR beta CDR3 regions. The primer set for the first-round RT-PCR of the TCR CDR3 was HTBI. TCRdb ran MiXCR on the multiplex PCR reads and lists one entry per CDR3 protein. In the table there are under 450,000 distinct CDR3 sequences, approximately 18% of which are singletons. V dropped 2 bases and J dropped 9; count of bases not matched to a gene: 8. The CDR3 sequence is 15 residues long. The germline CDR1 and CDR2 sequences are SGHDT and YYEEEE.

This rearrangement joins TRBV5-6 to TRBJ2-1; TRBD2 matches 10 bases. The sequenced sample consisted of blood. The sequence was collected from a woman younger than 45 with Graves' hyperthyroidism that later progressed to Graves' ophthalmopathy. CDR3 sequence: CASSFLGTSATEQFF. The CDR3 nucleotides are TGTGCCAGCAGCTTTTTGGGGACTAGCGCGACTGAGCAGTTCTTC. The variable domain in full, completed from reference TRBV5-6 and TRBJ2-1, reads DAGVTQSPTHLIKTRGQQVTLRCSPKSGHDTVSWYQQALGQGPQFIFQYYEEEERQRGNFPDRFSGHQFPNYSSELNVNALLLGDSALYLCASSFLGTSATEQFFGPGTRLTVL.